This entry concerns a single T cell receptor (beta chain). The assay was immunoSEQ multiplex PCR, and TCRdb's table has in-frame clones only and misses some. The repertoire includes about 100,000 clones, approximately 91% of them detected once, and roughly 2.1% sits in the top ten. The data stem from a study of blood T cell repertoires in COVID-19. About the research overall: Sources were T cells, B-cell-depleted T cells, or PBMCs; the material itself was cDNA or gDNA.

The V and J ends lost 1 base and 3 bases respectively, with 24 bases between them. Germline-derived CDR1 and CDR2 are MGHRA and YSYEKL. This CDR3 contains 19 residues. This clonotype was sampled from a man in his fifties or sixties with active COVID-19. Sequenced: peripheral blood. This sequence joins TRBV4-1 and TRBJ1-2; TRBD1 might be the D (6 bases). CDR3 residues: CASSQGGPMYRPVDYGYTF. The CDR3 DNA sequence: TGCGCCAGCAGCCAAGGGGGGCCGATGTACAGGCCGGTGGACTATGGCTACACCTTC.